Following are 15 T cell receptor beta chains from one sample sequenced in a study of response to subunit inactivated influenza vaccine. TCRdb redid the calling of the RT-PCR reads with MiXCR, one entry per CDR3 protein. The table lists under 550,000 distinct CDR3 sequences, about 7.2% of them singletons. The sequencing used PBMCs from blood, collected less than 30 months after vaccination. The origin of the receptors is a man aged 50 to 75 who received an inactivated influenza vaccine.

This clonotype has only a few counts. The chain is built from TRBV2 and TRBJ2-3, with TRBD2 identical over 8 bases. CDR1 is SNHLY, CDR2 FYNNEI, per germline. V shed 8 bases and J 4 bases; nucleotides not matched to a gene: 11. The CDR3 covers 15 residues. CDR3 residues: CASRFPREVADTQYF. The CDR3, as DNA: TGTGCCAGCCGGTTTCCGCGGGAGGTTGCAGATACGCAGTATTTT.

This clonotype was counted a few times. The CDR3 sequence is CASSFKTQETQYF. The DNA of the CDR3 is TGTGCCAGCAGCTTTAAGACCCAAGAGACCCAGTACTTC. This chain joins TRBV5-6 and TRBJ2-5; D gene unclear. Germline assignment: CDR1 SGHDT and CDR2 YYEEEE. This CDR3 contains 13 residues. V was pared by 2 bases and J by 1 base, with 6 bases between.

V is TRBV3-1 and J is TRBJ1-1, with no clear D. CDR1 LGHDT and CDR2 YNNKEL come from the germline V gene (reference sequence). The V and J ends lost 0 bases and 6 bases respectively, with 2 bases between them. The CDR3 is 11 amino acids. CDR3 sequence (DNA): TGTGCCAGCAGCCAAGAATCTGAAGCTTTCTTT. This encodes CASSQESEAFF.

Only a few counts were recorded for this clonotype. The V call is TRBV20-1, the J call TRBJ2-4; D is perhaps TRBD1 or TRBD2 (5 bases each). The CDR3 totals 15 residues. V was trimmed by 0 bases and J by 1 base, leaving 10 bases between them. The germline gives CDR1 DFQATT, CDR2 SNEGSKA (reference sequence). This chain's CDR3 is CSARDDGTAKNIQYF. The CDR3 DNA sequence: TGCAGTGCTAGAGACGACGGGACGGCCAAAAACATTCAGTACTTC.

At least ten counts were recorded for this clonotype. CDR3 sequence reads: CASSSDRRSGNTIYF. DNA for the CDR3: TGTGCCAGCAGTTCGGACCGCCGCTCTGGAAACACCATATATTTT. The chain uses TRBV6-5 and TRBJ1-3; D gene uncertain. The CDR3 is made up of 15 amino acids. The V gene's germline CDR1 is MNHEY and CDR2 SVGAGI. Trimming took 4 bases from V and 0 from J, leaving 10 bases between them.

In its sample, this clonotype was seen many times. The CDR3 region is CASSSSVSASFF. CDR3 DNA sequence: TGTGCCAGCAGTTCATCGGTCAGTGCCTCTTTCTTT. This chain uses TRBV12-3 or TRBV12-4 with TRBJ1-1, with no clear D. The CDR3 loop spans 12 amino acids. V lost 4 bases and J lost 12, with 15 bases in between.

In its sample, this clonotype was seen a few times. The V gene is TRBV5-1, the J gene TRBJ2-1; 12 bases fit TRBD2. There are 21 residues in the CDR3. Germline values: CDR1 SGHRS, CDR2 YFSETQ. V shed 5 bases and J 7 bases; nucleotides not matched to a gene: 25. CDR3 loop: CASRPGRTGASSGRGSNEQFF. CDR3 in DNA: TGCGCCAGCAGGCCTGGAAGGACGGGGGCCTCTAGCGGGAGGGGTAGTAATGAGCAGTTCTTC.

This clonotype was seen many times. The chain joins TRBV7-2 to TRBJ2-7; D is undetermined. The length of the CDR3 is 13 residues. V lost 4 bases, J lost 6 bases, and 13 bases lay in between. Germline assignment: CDR1 SGHTA and CDR2 FQGNSA. The CDR3 sequence: CASSSQHSSEQYF. The CDR3 DNA sequence: TGTGCCAGCAGCTCCCAACACTCGTCCGAGCAGTACTTC.

This clonotype has a count of ten or more. The chain uses TRBV5-5 and TRBJ2-1; tentatively, D is TRBD1 or TRBD2 (5 bases each). The CDR3 is 14 residues long. Trimming stripped 8 bases from V and 2 bases from J, with 14 bases between. Germline CDR1 and CDR2: SGHKS and YYEKEE (reference sequence). This CDR3 is CASYSGQTYNEQFF. In DNA form, the CDR3 reads TGTGCCAGTTACTCGGGGCAGACCTACAATGAGCAGTTCTTC.

This clonotype appeared many times. The genes are TRBV7-9 and TRBJ2-7, with TRBD1 as a possible D gene (5 bases). Germline V CDR1 and CDR2: SEHNR, FQNEAQ (reference sequence). This CDR3 comprises 14 residues. V lost 1 base and J 3 bases, leaving 10 bases between the germline ends. The DNA for the CDR3 is TGTGCCAGCAGCTTAGTCTTGGGGCGCTACGAGCAGTACTTC. Translation gives CASSLVLGRYEQYF.

This clonotype came up many times. This chain joins TRBV6-1 and TRBJ2-1, with 11 bases aligning to TRBD2. The CDR3 length is 15 residues. Germline V CDR1 and CDR2: MNHNS, SASEGT. V shed 6 bases and J 1 base; nucleotides not matched to a gene: 2. The CDR3 sequence: CASRRTSGSYNEQFF. In DNA form, the CDR3 reads TGTGCCAGCAGACGGACTAGCGGGTCCTACAATGAGCAGTTCTTC.

The genes are TRBV12-3 or TRBV12-4 and TRBJ2-1, with D possibly being TRBD1 (5 bases). CDR3 length: 16 amino acids. Between the trimmed V and J ends, which lost 3 bases and 4 bases, there was a span of 16 bases. CDR3 in amino acids: CASSFDGYRLYNEQFF. DNA for the CDR3: TGTGCCAGCAGTTTTGACGGCTACAGGTTATACAATGAGCAGTTCTTC.

The gene calls are TRBV7-6 and TRBJ2-7, with 12 bases fitting TRBD2. Per germline, CDR1 SGHVS and CDR2 FNYEAQ. CDR3 size: 16 residues. Trimming cost V 1 base and J 0 bases; bases outside gene matches: 1. CDR3 DNA sequence: TGTGCCAGCAGCTTAGGGACTAGCGGGATCTCCTACGAGCAGTACTTC. Translating it yields CASSLGTSGISYEQYF.

This clonotype was found many times. The rearrangement uses TRBV5-8 and TRBJ1-5; D may be TRBD1 (6 bases). Germline V gene lookup returns CDR1 SGHTS and CDR2 YDEGEE. With 4 bases removed from V and 4 bases from J, the gap between germline ends came to 15 bases. The CDR3 runs to 15 residues. CDR3 DNA sequence: TGTGCCAGCAGCGGGACCGGGACACGTAATCAGCCCCAGCATTTT. As protein: CASSGTGTRNQPQHF. Full variable domain (remainder filled in from reference TRBV5-8 and TRBJ1-5): EAGVTQSPTHLIKTRGQQATLRCSPISGHTSVYWYQQALGLGLQFLLWYDEGEERNRGNFPPRFSGRQFPNYSSELNVNALELEDSALYLCASSGTGTRNQPQHFGDGTRLSIL.

This chain links TRBV2 with TRBJ1-1; D is unclear. This CDR3 region has 13 residues. Trimming took off 8 bases at V and 6 bases at J, with 16 bases between the two ends. In germline, CDR1 is SNHLY, CDR2 FYNNEI. CDR3 nucleotides: TGTGCCAGCGGTATACAGCCGGACGCTGAAGCTTTCTTT. Protein: CASGIQPDAEAFF.